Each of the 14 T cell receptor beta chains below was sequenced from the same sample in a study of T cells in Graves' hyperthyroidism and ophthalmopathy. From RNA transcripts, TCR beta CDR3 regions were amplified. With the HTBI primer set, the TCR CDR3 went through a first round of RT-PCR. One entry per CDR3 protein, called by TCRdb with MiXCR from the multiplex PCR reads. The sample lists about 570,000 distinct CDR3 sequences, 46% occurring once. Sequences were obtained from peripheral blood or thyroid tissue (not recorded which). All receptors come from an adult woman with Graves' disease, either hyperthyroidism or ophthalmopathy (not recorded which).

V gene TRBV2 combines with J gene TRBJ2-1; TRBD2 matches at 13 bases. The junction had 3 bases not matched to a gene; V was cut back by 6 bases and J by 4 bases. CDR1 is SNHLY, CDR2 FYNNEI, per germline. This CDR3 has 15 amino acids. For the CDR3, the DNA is TGTGCCAGCAGCCGGACTAGCGGGAGATACAATGAGCAGTTCTTC. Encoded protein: CASSRTSGRYNEQFF.

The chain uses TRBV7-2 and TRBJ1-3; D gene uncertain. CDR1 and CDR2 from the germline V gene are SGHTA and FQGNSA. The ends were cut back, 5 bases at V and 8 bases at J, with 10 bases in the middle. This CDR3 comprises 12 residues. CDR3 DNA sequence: TGTGCCAGCAGCCGAGGGCCAGACACCATATATTTT. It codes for CASSRGPDTIYF.

In DNA form, the CDR3 reads TGCAGTGCTAGGGGGATAGGGGATACTCACGATCAGCCCCAGCATTTT. Protein product: CSARGIGDTHDQPQHF. The V and J genes are TRBV20-1 and TRBJ1-5; a weak D match, TRBD1 (5 bases). Germline V lookup: CDR1 DFQATT, CDR2 SNEGSKA (reference sequence). The CDR3 extends over 16 amino acids. Between the trimmed V and J ends, which lost 3 bases and 5 bases, there was a span of 20 bases.

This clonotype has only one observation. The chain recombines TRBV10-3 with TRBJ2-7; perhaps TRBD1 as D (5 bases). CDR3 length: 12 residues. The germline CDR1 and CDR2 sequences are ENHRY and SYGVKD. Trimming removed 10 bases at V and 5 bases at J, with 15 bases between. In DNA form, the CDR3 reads TGTGCCACGTCCTTAGGGGCCCACGAGCAGTACTTC. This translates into CATSLGAHEQYF.

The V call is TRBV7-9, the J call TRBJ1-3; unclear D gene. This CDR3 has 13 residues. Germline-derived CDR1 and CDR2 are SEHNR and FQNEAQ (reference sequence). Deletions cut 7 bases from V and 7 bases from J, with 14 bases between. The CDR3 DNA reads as TGTGCCAGCAACGCAAAAGCGGGCAACACCATATATTTT. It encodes CASNAKAGNTIYF.

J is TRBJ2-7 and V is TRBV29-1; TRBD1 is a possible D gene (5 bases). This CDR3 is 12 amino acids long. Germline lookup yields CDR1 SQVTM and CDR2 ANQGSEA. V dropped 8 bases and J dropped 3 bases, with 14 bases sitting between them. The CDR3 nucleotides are TGCAGCCAAGACGGCAGGGACTACGAGCAGTACTTC. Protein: CSQDGRDYEQYF.

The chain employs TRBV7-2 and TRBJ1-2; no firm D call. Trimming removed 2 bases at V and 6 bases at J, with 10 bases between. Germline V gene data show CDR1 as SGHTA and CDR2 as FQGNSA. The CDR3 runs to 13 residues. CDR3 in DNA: TGTGCCAGCAGCTTAAGTCTTTGGGATGGCTACACCTTC. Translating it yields CASSLSLWDGYTF.

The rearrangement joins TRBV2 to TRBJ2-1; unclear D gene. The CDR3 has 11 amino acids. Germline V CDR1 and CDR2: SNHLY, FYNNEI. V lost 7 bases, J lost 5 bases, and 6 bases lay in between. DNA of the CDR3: TGTGCCAGCATCCCCGACAATGAGCAGTTCTTC. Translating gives CASIPDNEQFF. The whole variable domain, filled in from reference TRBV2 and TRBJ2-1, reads EPEVTQTPSHQVTQMGQEVILRCVPISNHLYFYWYRQILGQKVEFLVSFYNNEISEKSEIFDDQFSVERPDGSNFTLKIRSTKLEDSAMYFCASIPDNEQFFGPGTRLTVL.

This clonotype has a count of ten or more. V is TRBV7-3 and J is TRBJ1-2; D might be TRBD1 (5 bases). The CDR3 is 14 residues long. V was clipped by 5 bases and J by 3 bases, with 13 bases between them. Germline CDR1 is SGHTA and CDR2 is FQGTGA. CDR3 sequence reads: CASSPGDGYYGYTF. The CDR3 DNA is TGTGCCAGCAGCCCTGGGGACGGGTACTATGGCTACACCTTC. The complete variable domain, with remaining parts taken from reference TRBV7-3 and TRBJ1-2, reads GAGVSQTPSNKVTEKGKYVELRCDPISGHTALYWYRQSLGQGPEFLIYFQGTGAADDSGLPNDRFFAVRPEGSVSTLKIQRTERGDSAVYLCASSPGDGYYGYTFGSGTRLTVV.

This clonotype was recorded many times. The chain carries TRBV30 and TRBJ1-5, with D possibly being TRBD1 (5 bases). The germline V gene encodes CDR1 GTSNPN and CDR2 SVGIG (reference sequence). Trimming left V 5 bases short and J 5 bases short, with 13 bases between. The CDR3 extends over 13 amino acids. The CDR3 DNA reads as TGTGCCTGGGGCCGGGGGATCCATCAGCCCCAGCATTTT. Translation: CAWGRGIHQPQHF.

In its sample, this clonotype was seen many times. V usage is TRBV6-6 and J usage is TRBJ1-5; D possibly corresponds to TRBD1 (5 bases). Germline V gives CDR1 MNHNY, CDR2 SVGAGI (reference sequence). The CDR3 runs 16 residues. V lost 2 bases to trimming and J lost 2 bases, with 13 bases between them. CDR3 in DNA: TGTGCCAGCAGTTACGACAGTCCGCTTGGCAATCAGCCCCAGCATTTT. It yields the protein CASSYDSPLGNQPQHF.

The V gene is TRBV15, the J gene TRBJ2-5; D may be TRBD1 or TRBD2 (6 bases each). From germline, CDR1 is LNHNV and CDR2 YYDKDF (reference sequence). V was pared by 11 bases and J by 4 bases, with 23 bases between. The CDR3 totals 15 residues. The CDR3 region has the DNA TGTGCCGTCGGGGGCGGCAGGGAAGATAGAGAGACCCAGTACTTC. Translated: CAVGGGREDRETQYF.

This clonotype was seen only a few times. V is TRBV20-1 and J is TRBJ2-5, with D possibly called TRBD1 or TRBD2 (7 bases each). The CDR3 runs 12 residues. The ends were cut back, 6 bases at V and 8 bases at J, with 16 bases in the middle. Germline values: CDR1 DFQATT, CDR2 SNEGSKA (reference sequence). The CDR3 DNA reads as TGCAGTGCAACAGGGGAGGGGGACACCCAGTACTTC. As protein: CSATGEGDTQYF.

The CDR3 spells CASTDWGTGANYGYTF. The CDR3 DNA reads as TGTGCCAGCACCGACTGGGGGACAGGCGCGAACTATGGCTACACCTTC. This chain joins TRBV12-3 or TRBV12-4 and TRBJ1-2, with TRBD1 matching 8 bases. CDR3 length: 16 residues. The V gene end was trimmed by 7 bases and the J gene end by 2 bases; junction bases not matched to a gene: 12.